This T cell receptor beta chain is from a study of T cells in Graves' hyperthyroidism and ophthalmopathy. Per germline, CDR1 SEHNR and CDR2 FQNEAQ (reference sequence). The germline V and J ends were trimmed by 2 bases and 4 bases, with 12 bases remaining between them. The CDR3 runs to 15 residues. This clonotype showed up many times. Amplification of TCR beta CDR3 regions was performed using RNA transcripts as template. The HTBI primer set was used in a first-round RT-PCR of the TCR CDR3. TCRdb recomputed calls from the multiplex PCR reads with MiXCR, one row per CDR3 protein. The sample includes 480,000 or so distinct CDR3 sequences, around 14% of them seen just once.

The sequenced material came from blood. The chain carries TRBV7-9 and TRBJ2-1; a weak D match, TRBD2 (5 bases). This sequence originates from a woman aged 18-35 years with Graves' hyperthyroidism. The CDR3 DNA follows: TGTGCCAGCAGCTTATCCCTAGCTGCGTACAATGAGCAGTTCTTC. This sequence encodes CASSLSLAAYNEQFF.